A selection of T cell receptor beta chains follows, all from one sample in a study of prognosis after radiotherapy for stage I lung cancer. One entry per CDR3 protein results from TCRdb running MiXCR on the multiplex PCR reads. The sample lists over 10,000 distinct CDR3 sequences; roughly 50% were seen once. This specimen consisted of PBMCs, obtained before or after stereotactic body radiation therapy (not recorded which). The receptors shown here come from a donor of 50 years or more with non-small cell lung cancer. Each CDR3 is given with its conserved first and last residue. A D gene is named only where the DNA matches it firmly. For some rows the clone size is stated as once, few or many, or as a class when expanded; others skip it.

TRBV7-3	medium-sized	TRBJ2-2	.	TGTGCCAGCAGCACGTATGGCGGGGAGCTGTTTTTT	CASSTYGGELFF
TRBV4-2	medium-sized	TRBJ2-2	.	TGTGCCAGCAGCCAAGCAGTAGCGAACACCGGGGAGCTGTTTTTT	CASSQAVANTGELFF
TRBV7-8	many	TRBJ2-3	TRBD2	TGTGCCAGCAGCCGTAGCGGGATAGGCACAGATACGCAGTATTTT	CASSRSGIGTDTQYF
TRBV29-1	.	TRBJ2-1	TRBD2	TGCAGCGTTGATGGGACTAGGCCCAATGAGCAGTTCTTC	CSVDGTRPNEQFF
TRBV27	.	TRBJ1-6	.	TGTGTCAGCAGTTTAAGTGGGACGCTGTCACCCCTCCACTTT	CVSSLSGTLSPLHF
TRBV20-1	medium-sized	TRBJ2-7	.	TGCAGTGCTAGACGGGCGATAAGCTCCTACGAGCAGTACTTC	CSARRAISSYEQYF
TRBV6-5	many	TRBJ1-4	.	TGTGCCAGCAGTTACTCGTTTTATGAAAAACTGTTTTTT	CASSYSFYEKLFF
TRBV20-1	many	TRBJ1-2	.	TGCAGAGTGGGGGGGGGAAACTATGGCTACACCTTC	CRVGGGNYGYTF
TRBV6-5	.	TRBJ2-6	.	TGTGCCAGCAGTTACTCCGGGGTCCTCTCTGGGTCCAACGTCCTGACTTTC	CASSYSGVLSGSNVLTF
TRBV19	many	TRBJ2-1	.	TGTGCCAGTAGTATATCCATTACTCCCCTTGGGAATGAGCAGTTCTTC	CASSISITPLGNEQFF
TRBV24-1	once	TRBJ2-1	TRBD1	TGTGCCACCAGTGAACGGGACAGGGGCCCACATGAGCAGTTCTTC	CATSERDRGPHEQFF
TRBV15	.	TRBJ1-4	.	TGTGCCACCAGCAGAGCGTTAGAAAAACTGTTCTTT	CATSRALEKLFF
TRBV6-4	medium-sized	TRBJ2-2	TRBD2	TGTGCCAGCACCAAGGGCGGGAGAATGGGCGGGGAGCTGTTTTTT	CASTKGGRMGGELFF
TRBV24-1	once	TRBJ2-2	TRBD1	TGTGCCACCAGTGATTTCCCCAACAGGGGCGGGGAGCTGTTTTTT	CATSDFPNRGGELFF
TRBV19	many	TRBJ2-3	.	TGTGCCAGTAGTACCCTGCCAGGCGAGCGTGCGGATACGCAGTATTTT	CASSTLPGERADTQYF
TRBV18	.	TRBJ2-2	.	TGTGCCAGCTCACCGACAGGGAACACCGGGGAGCTGTTTTTT	CASSPTGNTGELFF